Following are 12 T cell receptor beta chains from one sample sequenced in a study of response to subunit inactivated influenza vaccine. MiXCR, run by TCRdb on the RT-PCR reads, gives a single entry per CDR3 protein. The data hold approximately 480,000 distinct CDR3 sequences, with roughly 9.7% observed a single time. This sample comprised PBMCs from blood, obtained roughly 48 days after vaccination. Receptor source: a man aged 50 or older who received an inactivated influenza vaccine.

CDR3 protein: CASSRDPGIFNQPQHF. The CDR3 region has the DNA TGTGCCAGCAGTAGGGACCCGGGCATCTTCAATCAGCCCCAGCATTTT. The rearrangement links TRBV6-2 or TRBV6-3 to TRBJ1-5; a weak D match, TRBD1 (5 bases). The V end was cut by 5 bases, the J end by 3 bases, with 17 bases between. The CDR3 spans 16 residues. Per germline, CDR1 MNHEY and CDR2 SVGEGT.

This clonotype has only a few counts. The chain uses TRBV6-2 or TRBV6-3 and TRBJ2-7; TRBD2 matches at 14 bases. There are 19 residues in the CDR3. Germline values: CDR1 MNHEY, CDR2 SVGEGT. The V gene end was trimmed by 2 bases and the J gene end by 0 bases; junction bases not matched to a gene: 9. For the CDR3, the DNA is TGTGCCAGCAGTTACCCCAATCGACTAGCGGGAGGGCCCTCCTACGAGCAGTACTTC. Translated: CASSYPNRLAGGPSYEQYF.

This clonotype was counted only a few times. The rearrangement links TRBV5-5 to TRBJ2-5, with D unresolved. This CDR3 is 15 amino acids long. V was clipped by 0 bases and J by 1 base, with 10 bases between them. Germline CDR1 SGHKS, CDR2 YYEKEE (reference sequence). CDR3 amino acids: CASSLVPNAQETQYF. The CDR3, as DNA: TGTGCCAGCAGCTTGGTCCCGAACGCCCAAGAGACCCAGTACTTC.

The V gene is TRBV20-1, the J gene TRBJ1-2; D not resolved. V gave up 4 bases and J gave up 13 bases, with 7 bases separating them. This CDR3 contains 8 residues. The germline V gene encodes CDR1 DFQATT and CDR2 SNEGSKA (reference sequence). This CDR3 reads CSATPGTF. The CDR3 coding sequence is TGCAGTGCTACTCCGGGCACCTTC.

This clonotype came up a few times. V gene TRBV20-1 combines with J gene TRBJ2-1; 9 bases match TRBD2. J lost 9 bases, V lost 4 bases, and 10 bases had no gene match. This CDR3 has 14 amino acids. The V gene's germline CDR1 is DFQATT and CDR2 SNEGSKA (reference sequence). CDR3 sequence: CSATNSGRRGEQFF. Written as DNA, the CDR3 is TGCAGTGCTACAAATAGCGGGAGAAGGGGTGAGCAGTTCTTC.

This clonotype has a count of ten or more. V and J are TRBV10-3 and TRBJ1-5; D uncertain. Germline V gene lookup returns CDR1 ENHRY and CDR2 SYGVKD. This CDR3 contains 13 residues. The V end was cut by 4 bases, the J end by 6 bases, with 10 bases between. The CDR3 nucleotides read TGTGCCATCAGTGGGGGTGGCGGTCAGCCCCAGCATTTT. It yields the protein CAISGGGGQPQHF.

This chain connects TRBV11-2 to TRBJ2-7, with D unresolved. Trimming pared 5 bases from V and 2 bases from J, leaving 10 bases between. The CDR3 sequence is 13 residues long. Germline V CDR1 and CDR2: SGHAT, FQNNGV. The CDR3 spells CASSPPPPYEQYF. The CDR3 nucleotides read TGTGCCAGCAGCCCCCCACCCCCCTACGAGCAGTACTTC.

This chain connects TRBV6-5 to TRBJ1-3; D gene uncertain. Trimming stripped 0 bases from V and 0 bases from J, with 12 bases between. CDR1 MNHEY and CDR2 SVGAGI come from the germline V gene. CDR3 length equals 17 residues. The CDR3 DNA reads TGTGCCAGCAGTTACTCGATTCGGTCGGACTCTGGAAACACCATATATTTT. Its protein is CASSYSIRSDSGNTIYF.

This clonotype has only a few counts. This chain uses TRBV12-3 or TRBV12-4 with TRBJ2-1, with 14 bases fitting TRBD2. The CDR3 has 16 residues. V lost 5 bases, J lost 0 bases, and 0 bases stayed unmatched. This CDR3 reads CASSGTSGSSYNEQFF. CDR3 bases: TGTGCCAGCAGTGGGACTAGCGGGAGCTCCTACAATGAGCAGTTCTTC.

CDR3 coding DNA: TGTGCCAGCAGTTATCTCGGGGGGGAATACCAAGAGACCCAGTACTTC. Its protein product is CASSYLGGEYQETQYF. This sequence joins TRBV5-5 and TRBJ2-5; 8 nucleotides line up with TRBD2. Trimming at V came to 5 bases and at J to 0 bases, leaving 9 bases not matched to a gene. The CDR3 totals 16 residues. The germline V gene encodes CDR1 SGHKS and CDR2 YYEKEE (reference sequence).

This clonotype showed up just a few times. The J gene is TRBJ2-7, the V gene TRBV7-9; D gene ambiguous. Germline CDR1 reads SEHNR; CDR2 reads FQNEAQ (reference sequence). This CDR3 has 12 amino acids. Trimming shortened V by 1 base and J by 5 bases, and 6 bases separated the two germline ends. As DNA, the CDR3 is TGTGCCAGCAGCTTAGTTGCCCACGAGCAGTACTTC. Translating gives CASSLVAHEQYF.

This chain uses TRBV29-1 with TRBJ2-1; D may be TRBD1 (6 bases). There are 12 residues in the CDR3. Trimming removed 7 bases at V and 2 bases at J, with 9 bases between. Germline V gene sequence: CDR1 SQVTM, CDR2 ANQGSEA. CDR3: CSGRQAYNEQFF. The CDR3 bases are TGCAGCGGTCGACAGGCCTACAATGAGCAGTTCTTC.